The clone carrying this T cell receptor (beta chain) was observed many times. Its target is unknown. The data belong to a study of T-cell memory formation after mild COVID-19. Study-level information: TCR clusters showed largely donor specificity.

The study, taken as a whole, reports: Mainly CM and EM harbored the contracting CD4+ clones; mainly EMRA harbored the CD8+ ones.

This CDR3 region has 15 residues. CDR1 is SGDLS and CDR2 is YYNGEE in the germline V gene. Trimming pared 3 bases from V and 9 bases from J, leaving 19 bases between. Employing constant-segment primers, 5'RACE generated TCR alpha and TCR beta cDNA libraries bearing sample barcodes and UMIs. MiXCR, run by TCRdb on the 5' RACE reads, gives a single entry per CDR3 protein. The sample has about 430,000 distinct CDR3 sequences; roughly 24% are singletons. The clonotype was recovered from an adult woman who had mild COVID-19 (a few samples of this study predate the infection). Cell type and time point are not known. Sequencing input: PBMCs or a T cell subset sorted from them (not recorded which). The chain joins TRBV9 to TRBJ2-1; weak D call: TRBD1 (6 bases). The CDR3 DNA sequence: TGTGCCAGCAGCGCCCACAGGGTCGGCTCCAGTGAGCAGTTCTTC. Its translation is CASSAHRVGSSEQFF.